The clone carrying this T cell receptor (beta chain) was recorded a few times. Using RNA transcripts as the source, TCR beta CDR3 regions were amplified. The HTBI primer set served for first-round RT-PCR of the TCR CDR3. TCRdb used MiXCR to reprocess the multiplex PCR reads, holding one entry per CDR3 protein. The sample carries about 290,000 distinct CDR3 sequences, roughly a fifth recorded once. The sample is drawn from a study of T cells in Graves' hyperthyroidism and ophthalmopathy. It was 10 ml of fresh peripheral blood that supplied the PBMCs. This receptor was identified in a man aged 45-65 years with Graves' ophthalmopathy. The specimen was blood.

The CDR3 region is CASSPRTGISGNTIYF. CDR3 sequence (DNA): TGTGCCAGCAGTCCGCGGACAGGGATCTCTGGAAACACCATATATTTT. The chain employs TRBV12-3 or TRBV12-4 and TRBJ1-3; 8 bases fit TRBD1. This CDR3 comprises 16 residues. After removal of 5 bases from V and 0 bases from J, the junction contained 6 bases not matched to a gene.